The present T cell receptor beta chain was sequenced within a study of graft-versus-host responses after intestinal transplantation. As to this clone: Its specificity is unknown.

Here immunoSEQ multiplex PCR was the method, and the copy in TCRdb shows in-frame clones only, minus some. The data contain 20,000 to 30,000 clones, roughly 82% of them singletons. The CDR3 contains 15 residues. Trimming shortened V by 0 bases and J by 5 bases, and 13 bases separated the two germline ends. Germline V gene sequence: CDR1 MGHRA, CDR2 YSYEKL. The rearrangement uses TRBV4-1 and TRBJ2-5; D is uncertain. The TCR comes from a human donor who received an intestinal transplant. The sample in question was unstimulated CD4+ T cells sorted from spleen or lymph node cells, obtained before intestinal transplant. The CDR3: CASSQDEVRGETQYF. The CDR3, as DNA: TGCGCCAGCAGCCAAGATGAGGTCCGAGGCGAGACCCAGTACTTC.